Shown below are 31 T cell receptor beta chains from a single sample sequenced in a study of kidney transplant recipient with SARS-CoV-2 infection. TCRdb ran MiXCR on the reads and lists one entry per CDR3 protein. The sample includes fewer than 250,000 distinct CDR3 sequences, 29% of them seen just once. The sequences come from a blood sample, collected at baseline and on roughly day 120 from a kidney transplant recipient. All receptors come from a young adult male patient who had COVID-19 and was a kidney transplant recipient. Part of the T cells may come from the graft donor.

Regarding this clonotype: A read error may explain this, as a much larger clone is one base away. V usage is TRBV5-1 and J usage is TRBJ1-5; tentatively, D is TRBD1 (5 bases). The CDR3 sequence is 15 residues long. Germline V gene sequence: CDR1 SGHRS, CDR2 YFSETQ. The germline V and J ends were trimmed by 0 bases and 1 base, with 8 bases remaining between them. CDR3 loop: CASSLDPGSNQPQHF. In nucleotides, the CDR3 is TGCGCCAGCAGCTTGGATCCAGGGAGCAATCAGCCCCAGCATTTT.

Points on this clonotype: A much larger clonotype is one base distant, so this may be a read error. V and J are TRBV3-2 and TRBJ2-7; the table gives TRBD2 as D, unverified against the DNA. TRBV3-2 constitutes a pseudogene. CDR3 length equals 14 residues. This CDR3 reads CASSPQGPLYEQCF. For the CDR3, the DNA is TGTGCCAGCAGCCCCCAAGGGCCTCTCTACGAGCAGTGCTTC.

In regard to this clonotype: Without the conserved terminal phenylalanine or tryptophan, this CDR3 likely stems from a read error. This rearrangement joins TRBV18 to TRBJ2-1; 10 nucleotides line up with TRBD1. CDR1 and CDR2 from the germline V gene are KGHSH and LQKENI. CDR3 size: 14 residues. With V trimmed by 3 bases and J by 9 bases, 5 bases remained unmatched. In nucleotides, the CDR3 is TGTGCCAGCTCACCGGACAGGGGGTACGGTGAGCAGTTCCTC. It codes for CASSPDRGYGEQFL.

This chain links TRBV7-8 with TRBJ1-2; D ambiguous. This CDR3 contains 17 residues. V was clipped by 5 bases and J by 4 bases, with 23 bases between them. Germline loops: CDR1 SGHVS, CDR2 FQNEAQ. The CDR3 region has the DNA TGTGCCAGCAGCCTTGGCCCGTTTACCCGAAAGACCTATGGCTACACCTTC. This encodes CASSLGPFTRKTYGYTF.

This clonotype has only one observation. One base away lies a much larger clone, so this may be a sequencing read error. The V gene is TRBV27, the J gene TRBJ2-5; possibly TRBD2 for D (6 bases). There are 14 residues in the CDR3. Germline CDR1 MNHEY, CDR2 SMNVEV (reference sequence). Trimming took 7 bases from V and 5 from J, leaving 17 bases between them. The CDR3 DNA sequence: TGTGCCAGCATCCAGACCGGAGGGGAGGAGACCCAGTACTTC. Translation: CASIQTGGEETQYF.

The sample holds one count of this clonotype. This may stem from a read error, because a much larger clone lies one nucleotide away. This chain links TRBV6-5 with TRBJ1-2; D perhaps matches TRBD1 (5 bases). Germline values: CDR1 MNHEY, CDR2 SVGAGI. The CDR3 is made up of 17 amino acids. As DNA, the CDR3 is TGTGCCAGCAGTTGGGTTACAGGTGGGAGAAAGACCTATGACTACACCTTC. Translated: CASSWVTGGRKTYDYTF.

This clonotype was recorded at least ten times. CDR3 residues: CASAASGMADTQYF. CDR3 nucleotides: TGTGCCAGCGCTGCTAGCGGGATGGCAGATACGCAGTATTTT. This rearrangement joins TRBV11-1 to TRBJ2-3; 9 bases align to TRBD2. Germline V gene lookup returns CDR1 SGHAT and CDR2 FQDESV (reference sequence). Trimming at V came to 8 bases and at J to 4 bases, leaving 7 bases not matched to a gene. The CDR3 loop spans 14 amino acids.

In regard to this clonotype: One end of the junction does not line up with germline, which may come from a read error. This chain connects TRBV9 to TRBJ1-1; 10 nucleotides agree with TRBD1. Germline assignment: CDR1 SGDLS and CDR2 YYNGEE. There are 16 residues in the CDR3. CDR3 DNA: TGTGCCAGCAGCGTAGCTGGGACAGGGGCGAACACTGAAGCTTCCTTT. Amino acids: CASSVAGTGANTEASF.

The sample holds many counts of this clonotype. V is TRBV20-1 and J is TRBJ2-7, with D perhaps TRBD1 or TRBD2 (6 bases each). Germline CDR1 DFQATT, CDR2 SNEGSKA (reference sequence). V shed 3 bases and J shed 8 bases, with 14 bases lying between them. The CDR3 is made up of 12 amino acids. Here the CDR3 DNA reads TGCAGTGCTAGTATAGCGGACAGCCAGCAGTACTTC. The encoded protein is CSASIADSQQYF.

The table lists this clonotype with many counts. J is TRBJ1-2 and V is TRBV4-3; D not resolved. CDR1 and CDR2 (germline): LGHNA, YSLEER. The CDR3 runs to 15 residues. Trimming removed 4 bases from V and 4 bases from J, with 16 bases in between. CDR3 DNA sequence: TGCGCCAGCAGCCCAAAGCGGGCCGAAAGCTATGGCTACACCTTC. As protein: CASSPKRAESYGYTF.

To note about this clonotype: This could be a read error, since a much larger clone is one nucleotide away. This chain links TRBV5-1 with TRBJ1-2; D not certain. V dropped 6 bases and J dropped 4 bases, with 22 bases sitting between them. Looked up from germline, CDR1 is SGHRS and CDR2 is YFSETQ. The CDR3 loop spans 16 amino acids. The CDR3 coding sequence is TGCGCCAGCACATCGAGATCGGTTCGAAAGACCTATGGCTACACCTTC. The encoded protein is CASTSRSVRKTYGYTF.

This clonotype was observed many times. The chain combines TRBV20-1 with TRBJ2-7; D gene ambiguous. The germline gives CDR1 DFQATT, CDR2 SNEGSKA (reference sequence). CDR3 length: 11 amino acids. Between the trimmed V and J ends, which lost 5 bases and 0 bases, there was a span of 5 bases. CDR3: CSAQSSYEQYF. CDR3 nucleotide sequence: TGCAGTGCTCAGAGCTCCTACGAGCAGTACTTC.

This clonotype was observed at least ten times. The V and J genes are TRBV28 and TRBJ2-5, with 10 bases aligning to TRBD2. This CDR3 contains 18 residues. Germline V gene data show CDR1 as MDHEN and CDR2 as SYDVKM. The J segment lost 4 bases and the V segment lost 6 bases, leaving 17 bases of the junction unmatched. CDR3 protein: CASRPWGRAGGNGETQYF. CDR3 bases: TGTGCCAGCAGACCCTGGGGCAGAGCGGGAGGGAATGGAGAGACCCAGTACTTC.

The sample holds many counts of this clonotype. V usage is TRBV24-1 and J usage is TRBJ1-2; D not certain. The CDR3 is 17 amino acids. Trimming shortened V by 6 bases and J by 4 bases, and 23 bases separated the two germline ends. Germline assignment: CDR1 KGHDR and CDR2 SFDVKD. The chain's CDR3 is CATSLHTSTRKTYGYTF. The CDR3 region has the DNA TGTGCCACCAGTTTGCACACTAGTACCAGAAAGACCTATGGCTACACCTTC.

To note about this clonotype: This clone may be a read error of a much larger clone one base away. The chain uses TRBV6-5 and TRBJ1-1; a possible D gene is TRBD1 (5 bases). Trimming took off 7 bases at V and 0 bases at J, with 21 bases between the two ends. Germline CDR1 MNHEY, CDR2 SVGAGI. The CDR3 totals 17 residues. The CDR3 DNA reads TGTGCCAGCATAAATGATCCTCAGGGAAGTATGAACACTGAAGCTTTCTTT. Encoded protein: CASINDPQGSMNTEAFF.

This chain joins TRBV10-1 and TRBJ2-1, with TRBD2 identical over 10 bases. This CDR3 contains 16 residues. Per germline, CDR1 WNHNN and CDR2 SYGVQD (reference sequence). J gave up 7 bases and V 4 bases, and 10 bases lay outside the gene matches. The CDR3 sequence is CASSGPPAAGGNEQFF. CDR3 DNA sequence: TGCGCCAGCAGTGGGCCCCCCGCAGCGGGAGGGAATGAGCAGTTCTTC.

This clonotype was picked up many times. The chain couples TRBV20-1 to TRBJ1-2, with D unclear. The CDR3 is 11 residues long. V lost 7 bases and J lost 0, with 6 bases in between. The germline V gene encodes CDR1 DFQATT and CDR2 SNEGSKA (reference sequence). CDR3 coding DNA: TGCAGTGGGCAGTCTAACTATGGCTACACCTTC. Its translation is CSGQSNYGYTF.

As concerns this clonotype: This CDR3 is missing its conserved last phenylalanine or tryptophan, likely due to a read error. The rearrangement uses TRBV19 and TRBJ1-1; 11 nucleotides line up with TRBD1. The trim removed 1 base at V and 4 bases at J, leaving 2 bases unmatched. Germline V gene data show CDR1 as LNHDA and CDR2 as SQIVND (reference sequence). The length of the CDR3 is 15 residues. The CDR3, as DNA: TGTGCCAGTAGTATAGGAGGGACAGGGGGCACTGAAGCTTTCTCT. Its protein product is CASSIGGTGGTEAFS.

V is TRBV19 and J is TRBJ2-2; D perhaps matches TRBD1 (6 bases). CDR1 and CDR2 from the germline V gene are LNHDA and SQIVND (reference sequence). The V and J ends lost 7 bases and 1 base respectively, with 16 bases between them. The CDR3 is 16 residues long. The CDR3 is CASTQGMPRNTGELFF. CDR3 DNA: TGTGCCAGTACACAGGGAATGCCGAGGAACACCGGGGAGCTGTTTTTT.

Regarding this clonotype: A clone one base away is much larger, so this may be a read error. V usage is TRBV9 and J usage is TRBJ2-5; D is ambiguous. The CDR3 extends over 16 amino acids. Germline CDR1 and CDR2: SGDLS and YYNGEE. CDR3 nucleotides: TGTGCCAGCAGCGTAGGGGCTAGGCCACAACAAGAGGCCCAGTACTTC. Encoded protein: CASSVGARPQQEAQYF.

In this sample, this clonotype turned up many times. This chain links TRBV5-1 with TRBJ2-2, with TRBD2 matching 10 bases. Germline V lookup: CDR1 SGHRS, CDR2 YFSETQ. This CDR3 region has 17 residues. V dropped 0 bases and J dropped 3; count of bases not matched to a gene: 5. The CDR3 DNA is TGCGCCAGCAGCTTGGTGCTAGCGGGGGACGACACCGGGGAGCTGTTTTTT. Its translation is CASSLVLAGDDTGELFF.

The CDR3 DNA follows: TGCGCCAGCAGCCAAGATCGCAGGGGCGAGACCCAGTACTTC. Protein sequence: CASSQDRRGETQYF. The V call is TRBV4-1, the J call TRBJ2-5; tentative D call: TRBD1 (6 bases). CDR3 size: 14 residues. CDR1 and CDR2 (germline): MGHRA, YSYEKL. Trimming stripped 0 bases from V and 5 bases from J, with 10 bases between.

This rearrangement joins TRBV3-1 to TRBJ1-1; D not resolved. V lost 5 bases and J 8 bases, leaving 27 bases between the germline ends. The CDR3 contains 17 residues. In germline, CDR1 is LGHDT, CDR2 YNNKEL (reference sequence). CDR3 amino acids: CASSIGNPIPIRTEAFF. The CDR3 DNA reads TGTGCCAGCAGCATTGGAAATCCCATTCCAATTCGCACCGAAGCTTTCTTT.

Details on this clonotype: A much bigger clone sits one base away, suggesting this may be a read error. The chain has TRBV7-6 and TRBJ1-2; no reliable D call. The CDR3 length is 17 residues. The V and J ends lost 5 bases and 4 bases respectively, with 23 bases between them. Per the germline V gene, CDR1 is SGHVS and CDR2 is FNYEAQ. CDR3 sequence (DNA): TGTGCCAGCAGCGTTTGGGGTGAATCTCGAAGGACCTATGGCTACACCTTC. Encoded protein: CASSVWGESRRTYGYTF.

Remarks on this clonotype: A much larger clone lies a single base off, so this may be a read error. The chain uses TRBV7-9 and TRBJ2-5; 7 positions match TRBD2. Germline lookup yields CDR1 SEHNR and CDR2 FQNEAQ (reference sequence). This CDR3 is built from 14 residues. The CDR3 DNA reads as TGTGTCAGCAGCTTAATTGGCGGGAGTGAGACCCAGTACTTC. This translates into CVSSLIGGSETQYF.

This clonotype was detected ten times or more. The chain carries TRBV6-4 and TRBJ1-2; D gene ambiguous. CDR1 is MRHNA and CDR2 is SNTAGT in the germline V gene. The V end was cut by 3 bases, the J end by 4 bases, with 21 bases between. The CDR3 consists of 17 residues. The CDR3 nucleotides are TGTGCCAGCAGTGATGCGACCTCACACGGAAAGACCTATGGCTACACCTTC. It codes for CASSDATSHGKTYGYTF.

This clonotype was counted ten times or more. DNA for the CDR3: TGTGCCACCAGTGATTTTGTAGGGACCAATGAGCAGTTCTTC. Translation gives CATSDFVGTNEQFF. The chain carries TRBV24-1 and TRBJ2-1; D could derive from TRBD1 or TRBD2 (5 bases each). The CDR3 covers 14 residues. Germline V gene data show CDR1 as KGHDR and CDR2 as SFDVKD. Trimming shortened V by 1 base and J by 6 bases, and 9 bases separated the two germline ends.

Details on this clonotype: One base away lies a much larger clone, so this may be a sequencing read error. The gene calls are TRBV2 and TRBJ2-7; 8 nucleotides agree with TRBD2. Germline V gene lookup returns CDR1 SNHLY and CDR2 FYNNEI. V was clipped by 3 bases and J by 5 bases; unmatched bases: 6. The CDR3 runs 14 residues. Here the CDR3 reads CASSEGRGADEQYF. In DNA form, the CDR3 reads TGTGCCAGCAGTGAGGGGCGGGGGGCTGACGAGCAGTACTTC.

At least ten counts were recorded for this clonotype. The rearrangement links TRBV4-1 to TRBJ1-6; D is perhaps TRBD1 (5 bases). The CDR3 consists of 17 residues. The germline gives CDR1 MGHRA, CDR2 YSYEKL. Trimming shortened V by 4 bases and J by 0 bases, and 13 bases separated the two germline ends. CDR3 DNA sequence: TGCGCCAGCAGCCCGGGACTTATGAGCTCCTATAATTCACCCCTCCACTTT. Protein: CASSPGLMSSYNSPLHF.

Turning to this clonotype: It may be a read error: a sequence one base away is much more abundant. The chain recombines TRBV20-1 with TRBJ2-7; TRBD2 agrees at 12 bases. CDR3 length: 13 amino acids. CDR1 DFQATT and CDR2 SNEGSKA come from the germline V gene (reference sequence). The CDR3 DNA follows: TGCAGTGCCTTGACTAGCGGGGGTATCGAACAGCACTTC. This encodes CSALTSGGIEQHF.

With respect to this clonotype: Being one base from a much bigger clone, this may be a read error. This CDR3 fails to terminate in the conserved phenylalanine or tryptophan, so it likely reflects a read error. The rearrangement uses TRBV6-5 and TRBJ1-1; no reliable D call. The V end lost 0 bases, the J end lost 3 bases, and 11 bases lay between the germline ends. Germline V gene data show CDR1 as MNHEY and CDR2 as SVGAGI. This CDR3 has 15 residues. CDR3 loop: CASSYSRSLDTEAFL. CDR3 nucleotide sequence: TGTGCCAGCAGTTACTCGCGCAGCTTGGACACTGAAGCTTTCCTT.